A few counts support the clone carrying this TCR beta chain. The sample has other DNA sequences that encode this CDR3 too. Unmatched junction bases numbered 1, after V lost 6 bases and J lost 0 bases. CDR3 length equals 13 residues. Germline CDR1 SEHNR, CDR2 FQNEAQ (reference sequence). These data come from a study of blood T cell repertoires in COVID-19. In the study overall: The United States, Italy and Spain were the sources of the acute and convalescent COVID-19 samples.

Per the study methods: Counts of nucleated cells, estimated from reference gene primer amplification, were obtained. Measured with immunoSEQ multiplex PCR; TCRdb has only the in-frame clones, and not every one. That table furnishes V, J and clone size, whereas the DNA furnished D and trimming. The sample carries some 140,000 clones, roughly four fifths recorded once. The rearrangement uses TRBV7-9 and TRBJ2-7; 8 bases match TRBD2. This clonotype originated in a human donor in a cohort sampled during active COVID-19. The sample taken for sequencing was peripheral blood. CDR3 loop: CASSTSGSYEQYF. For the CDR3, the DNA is TGTGCCAGCAGTACTAGCGGCTCCTACGAGCAGTACTTC.